Listed below are T cell receptor beta chains from one sample, sequenced in a study of T-cell memory formation after mild COVID-19. TCRdb reprocessed the 5' RACE reads with MiXCR, giving one entry per CDR3 protein. The sample records just under 550,000 distinct CDR3 sequences, over 20% being singletons. The specimen was PBMCs or a T cell subset sorted from them (not recorded which). All receptors derive from an adult woman who had mild COVID-19 (a few samples of this study predate the infection). Cell type and time point are not known. The conserved cysteine and the conserved F or W are not part of the CDR3 here. Each record gives: V gene, D gene, J gene, CDR3 length, CDR3 protein. A D gene is named only where the DNA matches it firmly.

v_gene: TRBV15
d_gene: NA
j_gene: TRBJ1-1
len: 12
CDR3aa: ATSTEGKGTEAF

v_gene: TRBV5-1
d_gene: NA
j_gene: TRBJ2-5
len: 12
CDR3aa: ASSLEPGQETQY

v_gene: TRBV29-1
d_gene: NA
j_gene: TRBJ2-5
len: 13
CDR3aa: SVQEGAIGRETQY

v_gene: TRBV30
d_gene: NA
j_gene: TRBJ1-5
len: 11
CDR3aa: AWSGWGYQPQH

v_gene: TRBV7-9
d_gene: NA
j_gene: TRBJ2-3
len: 10
CDR3aa: ASSLMTDTQY

v_gene: TRBV5-1
d_gene: TRBD1
j_gene: TRBJ2-1
len: 16
CDR3aa: ASSGGRSGQGAWNEQF

v_gene: TRBV12-3/TRBV12-4
d_gene: NA
j_gene: TRBJ1-5
len: 11
CDR3aa: ASSPRVYQPQH

v_gene: TRBV5-5
d_gene: NA
j_gene: TRBJ2-7
len: 12
CDR3aa: ASSWEGASYEQY

v_gene: TRBV20-1
d_gene: TRBD1
j_gene: TRBJ2-3
len: 12
CDR3aa: SAPRTGRPDTQY

v_gene: TRBV29-1
d_gene: NA
j_gene: TRBJ2-1
len: 10
CDR3aa: SVDSDYNEQF

v_gene: TRBV20-1
d_gene: TRBD2
j_gene: TRBJ2-1
len: 12
CDR3aa: SAYPSGINNEQF

v_gene: TRBV30
d_gene: NA
j_gene: TRBJ2-3
len: 13
CDR3aa: AWSGGRGKTDTQY

v_gene: TRBV29-1
d_gene: NA
j_gene: TRBJ1-1
len: 10
CDR3aa: SVGPNVDEAF

v_gene: TRBV6-2/TRBV6-3
d_gene: NA
j_gene: TRBJ1-1
len: 9
CDR3aa: ASSRMGEAF

v_gene: TRBV29-1
d_gene: TRBD1
j_gene: TRBJ2-7
len: 13
CDR3aa: SVFDYGQGRYEQY

v_gene: TRBV12-5
d_gene: NA
j_gene: TRBJ1-1
len: 11
CDR3aa: ASGPSQGERAF

v_gene: TRBV5-5
d_gene: NA
j_gene: TRBJ1-5
len: 15
CDR3aa: ASSLRVSGRGDQPQH

v_gene: TRBV7-9
d_gene: NA
j_gene: TRBJ1-1
len: 12
CDR3aa: ASSPLSENTEAF

v_gene: TRBV4-1
d_gene: TRBD1
j_gene: TRBJ1-1
len: 13
CDR3aa: ASSHPGQGRNEAF

v_gene: TRBV24-1
d_gene: NA
j_gene: TRBJ2-2
len: 13
CDR3aa: ATSDLRGNTGELF

v_gene: TRBV3-1
d_gene: TRBD2
j_gene: TRBJ2-7
len: 14
CDR3aa: ASRDNEAGLRGEQY

v_gene: TRBV14
d_gene: NA
j_gene: TRBJ2-6
len: 14
CDR3aa: ASSPELLGRANVLT

v_gene: TRBV10-3
d_gene: TRBD2
j_gene: TRBJ2-7
len: 16
CDR3aa: AISEYRLAGVTIYEQY

v_gene: TRBV7-8
d_gene: NA
j_gene: TRBJ2-7
len: 12
CDR3aa: ASRTPGSQYEQY

v_gene: TRBV20-1
d_gene: TRBD1
j_gene: TRBJ2-7
len: 10
CDR3aa: SAKGQSYEQY

v_gene: TRBV7-9
d_gene: TRBD2
j_gene: TRBJ2-7
len: 18
CDR3aa: ASSSPSGTSGSKGAYEQY

v_gene: TRBV5-1
d_gene: NA
j_gene: TRBJ2-3
len: 13
CDR3aa: ASSLAAGITDTQY

v_gene: TRBV12-3/TRBV12-4
d_gene: NA
j_gene: TRBJ2-4
len: 13
CDR3aa: ASSLQSGLRNIQY

v_gene: TRBV3-1
d_gene: NA
j_gene: TRBJ1-2
len: 13
CDR3aa: ASSQAPGPNYGYT

v_gene: TRBV11-2
d_gene: NA
j_gene: TRBJ1-5
len: 13
CDR3aa: ASSLDPTGNQPQH

v_gene: TRBV12-3/TRBV12-4
d_gene: NA
j_gene: TRBJ2-3
len: 15
CDR3aa: ASSHRWGSNPTDTQY

v_gene: TRBV12-5
d_gene: NA
j_gene: TRBJ1-1
len: 11
CDR3aa: ASGLGGQTEAF

v_gene: TRBV7-9
d_gene: NA
j_gene: TRBJ1-6
len: 13
CDR3aa: ASSLGSGAYSPLH

v_gene: TRBV5-1
d_gene: NA
j_gene: TRBJ1-5
len: 14
CDR3aa: ASSLDPGAGNQPQH

v_gene: TRBV5-1
d_gene: TRBD1
j_gene: TRBJ2-7
len: 15
CDR3aa: ASSSNPPGTGAYEQY

v_gene: TRBV15
d_gene: TRBD2
j_gene: TRBJ2-1
len: 11
CDR3aa: ATGLVFSNEQF

v_gene: TRBV9
d_gene: NA
j_gene: TRBJ2-3
len: 10
CDR3aa: ASSVGLDTQY

v_gene: TRBV7-2
d_gene: TRBD2
j_gene: TRBJ2-3
len: 14
CDR3aa: ASSLAVVSGMDTQY

v_gene: TRBV7-9
d_gene: TRBD1
j_gene: TRBJ2-5
len: 14
CDR3aa: ASSLSARGLEETQY

v_gene: TRBV6-4
d_gene: NA
j_gene: TRBJ2-7
len: 13
CDR3aa: ASIDGGEVSYEQY

v_gene: TRBV2
d_gene: TRBD1
j_gene: TRBJ2-6
len: 15
CDR3aa: ASSRDRGISGANVLT

v_gene: TRBV3-1
d_gene: NA
j_gene: TRBJ2-2
len: 10
CDR3aa: ASSQDSGELF

v_gene: TRBV24-1
d_gene: NA
j_gene: TRBJ2-3
len: 13
CDR3aa: ATSDYGVSTDTQY

v_gene: TRBV4-3
d_gene: TRBD1
j_gene: TRBJ1-2
len: 12
CDR3aa: ASSQFSGGMGYT

v_gene: TRBV5-5
d_gene: NA
j_gene: TRBJ1-3
len: 13
CDR3aa: ASYPSTYSGNTIY

v_gene: TRBV30
d_gene: NA
j_gene: TRBJ2-5
len: 11
CDR3aa: AWSRQLQETQY